This passage covers 20 T cell receptor beta chains from one sample sequenced in a study of shared clonotypes between healthy human individuals. TCRdb keeps only in-frame clones here, not all; method: immunoSEQ multiplex PCR. The sample lists about 1 million clones, about 80% seen once, with roughly 1.4% in the top ten. Sequencing was done on a sample of memory CD4+ T cells sorted from blood. Subset in this sample: CD45RA-negative fraction. The source of these receptors is a man aged 18 to 29 in good health.

The CDR3 DNA is TGTGCCTGGAGTGTACGCCAGGGAGGGGATTTAGCCAAAAACATTCAGTACTTC. Its protein is CAWSVRQGGDLAKNIQYF. The rearrangement joins TRBV30 to TRBJ2-4; 7 positions agree with TRBD2. The CDR3 contains 18 residues. Germline V gives CDR1 GTSNPN, CDR2 SVGIG (reference sequence). V was clipped by 0 bases and J by 0 bases; unmatched bases: 11. Full variable domain (rest looked up from reference TRBV30 and TRBJ2-4): SQTIHQWPATLVQPVGSPLSLECTVEGTSNPNLYWYRQAAGRGLQLLFYSVGIGQISSEVPQNLSASRPQDRQFILSSKKLLLSDSGFYLCAWSVRQGGDLAKNIQYFGAGTRLSVL.

The rearrangement joins TRBV2 to TRBJ2-2; TRBD1 is a possible D gene (6 bases). From germline, CDR1 is SNHLY and CDR2 FYNNEI. The CDR3 extends over 13 amino acids. Trimming took 6 bases from V and 5 from J, leaving 10 bases between them. This chain's CDR3 is CASRQGRTGELFF. CDR3 in DNA: TGTGCCAGCAGACAGGGAAGGACCGGGGAGCTGTTTTTT.

This chain uses TRBV5-6 with TRBJ2-5; D is uncertain. The V end was cut by 4 bases, the J end by 1 base, with 17 bases between. The CDR3 spans 16 residues. The germline CDR1 and CDR2 sequences are SGHDT and YYEEEE. For the CDR3, the DNA is TGTGCCAGCAGCGGCCGCTGGGCGACCTCCCAAGAGACCCAGTACTTC. It yields the protein CASSGRWATSQETQYF.

In this sample, this clone turned up a few times. The chain couples TRBV28 to TRBJ1-1; a weak D match, TRBD1 (5 bases). From germline, CDR1 is MDHEN and CDR2 SYDVKM. V was clipped by 6 bases and J by 1 base, with 12 bases between them. The CDR3 totals 14 residues. In DNA, the CDR3 is TGTGCCAGCAGGGGGGAAGTGGAGAACACTGAAGCTTTCTTT. Translated: CASRGEVENTEAFF.

This rearrangement joins TRBV7-8 to TRBJ2-7, with 13 bases fitting TRBD2. The germline gives CDR1 SGHVS, CDR2 FQNEAQ. V dropped 0 bases and J dropped 7; count of bases not matched to a gene: 3. This CDR3 spans 15 amino acids. DNA for the CDR3: TGTGCCAGCAGCTTAGCTCGACTAGCGGGAGGAGAGCAGTACTTC. Its translation is CASSLARLAGGEQYF. The complete variable domain, with remaining parts taken from reference TRBV7-8 and TRBJ2-7, reads GAGVSQSPRYKVAKRGQDVALRCDPISGHVSLFWYQQALGQGPEFLTYFQNEAQLDKSGLPSDRFFAERPEGSVSTLKIQRTQQEDSAVYLCASSLARLAGGEQYFGPGTRLTVT.

This rearrangement joins TRBV4-3 to TRBJ2-5; D is ambiguous. The germline CDR1 and CDR2 sequences are LGHNA and YSLEER. The V gene lost 0 bases and the J gene lost 3 bases, with 11 bases spanning the gap. This CDR3 is 15 amino acids long. CDR3 protein: CASSQESGSKETQYF. As DNA, the CDR3 is TGCGCCAGCAGCCAAGAGAGTGGAAGTAAAGAGACCCAGTACTTC.

This chain uses TRBV6-1 with TRBJ2-7; D uncertain. The CDR3 sequence is 15 residues long. Trimming stripped 3 bases from V and 2 bases from J, with 14 bases between. Germline V gives CDR1 MNHNS, CDR2 SASEGT. As DNA, the CDR3 is TGTGCCAGCAGTGAGGACCCGGGTCAGACCTACGAGCAGTACTTC. Residues: CASSEDPGQTYEQYF.

In the case of this clone: It may be a read error: a sequence one base away is much more abundant. This same CDR3 is encoded by further DNA sequences in the sample. The V gene is TRBV7-9, the J gene TRBJ1-3; D is undetermined. This CDR3 has 12 amino acids. Deletions cut 1 base from V and 4 bases from J, with 2 bases between. Germline V gene data show CDR1 as SEHNR and CDR2 as FQNEAQ (reference sequence). The CDR3 reads CASSLEGNTIYF. The CDR3 region has the DNA TGTGCCAGCAGCTTAGAAGGAAACACCATATATTTT.

This clone was counted a few times. The chain uses TRBV5-1 and TRBJ2-2; D is unclear. V lost 4 bases and J 6 bases, leaving 10 bases between the germline ends. The germline V gene has CDR1 SGHRS and CDR2 YFSETQ. The CDR3 loop spans 13 amino acids. The chain's CDR3 is CASSLQLAGELFF. CDR3 nucleotides: TGCGCCAGCAGCCTGCAATTAGCCGGGGAGCTGTTTTTT. Complete variable domain (other parts from reference TRBV5-1 and TRBJ2-2): KAGVTQTPRYLIKTRGQQVTLSCSPISGHRSVSWYQQTPGQGLQFLFEYFSETQRNKGNFPGRFSGRQFSNSRSEMNVSTLELGDSALYLCASSLQLAGELFFGEGSRLTVL.

This chain joins TRBV6-1 and TRBJ1-1; D is undetermined. Germline CDR1 MNHNS, CDR2 SASEGT. The V gene lost 5 bases and the J gene lost 7 bases, with 14 bases spanning the gap. This CDR3 has 13 residues. The CDR3 is CASSPIDQSEAFF. The DNA of the CDR3 is TGTGCCAGCAGTCCTATTGACCAGAGTGAAGCTTTCTTT.

A few counts support this clone. This rearrangement joins TRBV14 to TRBJ1-2; maybe TRBD1 (6 bases). Germline V lookup: CDR1 SGHDN, CDR2 FVKESK. The germline V and J ends were trimmed by 5 bases and 7 bases, with 14 bases remaining between them. The CDR3 is 13 residues long. The CDR3 coding sequence is TGTGCCAGCAGCGGTCGGGGGGCTGTTGGCTACACCTTC. This sequence encodes CASSGRGAVGYTF. The full variable domain, in which reference TRBV14 and TRBJ1-2 provide the parts outside the CDR3, is EAGVTQFPSHSVIEKGQTVTLRCDPISGHDNLYWYRRVMGKEIKFLLHFVKESKQDESGMPNNRFLAERTGGTYSTLKVQPAELEDSGVYFCASSGRGAVGYTFGSGTRLTVV.

On this clone itself: A far larger clone is just one base off, so this is likely a read error. This sample includes further DNA sequences coding for the same CDR3. The chain joins TRBV19 to TRBJ1-4, with D perhaps TRBD1 (5 bases). CDR1 is LNHDA and CDR2 is SQIVND in the germline V gene (reference sequence). The CDR3 has 13 amino acids. CDR3 loop: CASSIATGEKLFF. The CDR3 bases are TGTGCCAGTAGTATAGCTACAGGCGAAAAACTATTTTTT.

The chain joins TRBV6-1 to TRBJ1-3; a weak D match, TRBD1 (5 bases). The germline V gene encodes CDR1 MNHNS and CDR2 SASEGT. V lost 2 bases, J lost 0 bases, and 11 bases lay in between. The CDR3 loop spans 16 amino acids. This chain's CDR3 is CASSESGSSSGNTIYF. As DNA, the CDR3 is TGTGCCAGCAGTGAATCAGGGTCCAGCTCTGGAAACACCATATATTTT.

CDR3 sequence reads: CASSPTTPGPSLYEQYF. The CDR3 bases are TGTGCCAGCTCACCCACAACCCCGGGGCCCTCACTTTACGAGCAGTACTTC. The chain couples TRBV18 to TRBJ2-7; D possibly matches TRBD1 or TRBD2 (5 bases each). The CDR3 is 17 residues long. Germline CDR1 is KGHSH and CDR2 is LQKENI. V lost 3 bases to trimming and J lost 4 bases, with 22 bases between them.

With respect to this clone: This same CDR3 is encoded by further DNA sequences in the sample. This chain connects TRBV19 to TRBJ2-7; D uncertain. The V gene lost 3 bases and the J gene lost 4 bases, with 7 bases spanning the gap. The V gene's germline CDR1 is LNHDA and CDR2 SQIVND (reference sequence). The CDR3 is 12 residues long. CDR3 region: CASSIGGYEQYF. CDR3 nucleotides: TGTGCCAGTAGTATCGGTGGTTACGAGCAGTACTTC.

Only a few counts were recorded for this clone. V and J are TRBV28 and TRBJ2-4; 15 bases align to TRBD2. The V gene end was trimmed by 4 bases and the J gene end by 9 bases; junction bases not matched to a gene: 7. Looked up from germline, CDR1 is MDHEN and CDR2 is SYDVKM. The CDR3 consists of 16 residues. The CDR3 region is CASSSRTSGGAGIQYF. The DNA of the CDR3 is TGTGCCAGCAGTTCCCGGACTAGCGGGGGGGCGGGCATTCAGTACTTC.

The rearrangement links TRBV19 to TRBJ2-1; a weak D match, TRBD1 (5 bases). V was clipped by 2 bases and J by 1 base, with 9 bases between them. The germline V gene encodes CDR1 LNHDA and CDR2 SQIVND (reference sequence). The CDR3 runs to 15 residues. DNA of the CDR3: TGTGCCAGTAGTATAAAGGGGCTATCCTACAATGAGCAGTTCTTC. It encodes CASSIKGLSYNEQFF.

This chain connects TRBV18 to TRBJ2-7, with D unclear. From germline, CDR1 is KGHSH and CDR2 LQKENI. The CDR3 spans 12 residues. V was shortened by 5 bases and J by 1 base, with 6 bases between the two germline ends. In nucleotides, the CDR3 is TGTGCCAGCTCAGCGAGTTCCTACGAGCAGTACTTC. Amino acid sequence: CASSASSYEQYF.

This clone occurred once. The chain links TRBV18 to TRBJ2-2; 11 bases are a match to TRBD1. The CDR3 has 15 amino acids. Germline CDR1 reads KGHSH; CDR2 reads LQKENI. The V gene end was trimmed by 4 bases and the J gene end by 7 bases; junction bases not matched to a gene: 5. The CDR3 bases are TGTGCCAGCTCACAGAGGACAGGGGGCAACGGGGAGCTGTTTTTT. It codes for CASSQRTGGNGELFF.

V gene TRBV28 combines with J gene TRBJ1-6; 9 positions match TRBD1. J was trimmed by 10 bases and V by 5 bases; bases with no gene match: 9. Looked up from germline, CDR1 is MDHEN and CDR2 is SYDVKM. The CDR3 extends over 15 amino acids. CDR3 loop: CASSPRDRDGSPLHF. The CDR3 nucleotides read TGTGCCAGCAGTCCCCGGGACAGGGATGGATCACCCCTCCACTTT.